This T cell receptor beta chain came from a study of vaccination and CD4 T cells after COVID-19. Study-wide background: Researchers treated cells with overlapping spike peptides taken from SARS-CoV-2, HCoV-NL63, HCoV-OC43 and HCoV-229E.

This sample's treatment: roughly ten-day PBMC culture with coronavirus spike peptide pools or control peptides (ViraFEST assay). ViraFEST grew antigen-specific T cells using peptide pools, then sequenced TCRs. This clonotype was seen a handful of times. Its target is unknown. Oncomine TCR Beta short-read sequencing was applied to DNA from cultured CD4+ T cells. Via MiXCR, TCRdb re-called the PCR reads, giving one row per CDR3 protein. The sample has about 19,000 distinct CDR3 sequences, over 25% seen once; the top ten hold more than 13%. This sequence was found in a human donor with COVID-19. The source material was cultured CD4+ T cells from blood.

The CDR3 region is CASSSRGGLMAPGNTIYF. The CDR3 region has the DNA TGTGCCAGCAGCTCGCGGGGGGGGCTAATGGCCCCCGGAAACACCATATATTTT. The rearrangement links TRBV7-2 to TRBJ1-3; D possibly corresponds to TRBD1 (6 bases). Trimming left V 4 bases short and J 4 bases short, with 23 bases between. This CDR3 contains 18 residues. The V gene's germline CDR1 is SGHTA and CDR2 FQGNSA.